Listed below are T cell receptor beta chains from one sample, sequenced in a study of T cell therapy after organ transplantation. Clones were sequenced by immunoSEQ multiplex PCR, and TCRdb holds only the in-frame ones, with some missing. The sample gives 40,000 to 60,000 clones, over 90% of which show up once; over 3% is in the top ten. Their antigens remain unidentified. The sample in question was CD8+ T cells from blood, obtained before autologous CMV-specific T cell therapy. These receptor sequences come from a human patient who had received a solid organ transplant and had CMV disease. Each CDR3 is given with its conserved first and last residue. A D gene is named only where the DNA matches it firmly. Clone size is not always given. Where it is, it says once, few, many or a class for expanded clones.

>few|TRBJ1-2|.|TRBV4-1
CASSQWEESYGYTF
TGCGCCAGCAGCCAATGGGAGGAGAGCTATGGCTACACCTTC
>.|TRBJ1-1|.|TRBV9
CASSVEAGLGDTEAFF
TGTGCCAGCAGCGTAGAGGCAGGATTGGGGGACACTGAAGCTTTCTTT
>.|TRBJ2-5|TRBD1|TRBV7-8
CASSSGTAVQETQYF
TGTGCCAGCAGCTCCGGGACAGCAGTTCAAGAGACCCAGTACTTC
>.|TRBJ2-1|.|TRBV6-6
CASGQVNNEQFF
TGTGCCAGCGGGCAGGTAAACAATGAGCAGTTCTTC
>.|TRBJ2-7|.|TRBV10-3
CAISESGSRDSYEQYF
TGTGCCATCAGTGAGTCCGGCTCCAGGGACTCCTACGAGCAGTACTTC
>.|TRBJ1-5|.|TRBV27
CASRKTGSYGNQPQHF
TGTGCCAGCAGAAAAACAGGGTCTTATGGCAATCAGCCCCAGCATTTT
>.|TRBJ1-1|TRBD1|TRBV27
CASIHRGLNTEAFF
TGTGCCAGCATCCACAGGGGCTTGAACACTGAAGCTTTCTTT
>.|TRBJ2-5|TRBD1|TRBV12-5
CASGLTRDRVLLGQETQYF
TGTGCTAGTGGTTTAACCCGGGACAGGGTTTTGTTGGGCCAAGAGACCCAGTACTTC
>.|TRBJ1-5|.|TRBV7-8
CASSLEGDWGDQPQHF
TGTGCCAGCAGCTTAGAAGGGGACTGGGGTGATCAGCCCCAGCATTTT
>.|TRBJ1-5|TRBD1|TRBV30
CAWSGGNGQPQHF
TGTGCCTGGTCAGGGGGTAATGGTCAGCCCCAGCATTTT
>.|TRBJ2-7|TRBD1|TRBV5-8
CASSPKSGTVYEQYF
TGTGCCAGCAGCCCCAAATCCGGGACAGTCTACGAGCAGTACTTC
>.|TRBJ1-6|TRBD1|TRBV4-3
CASSQAGDSSYNSPLHF
TGCGCCAGCAGCCAAGCGGGGGACAGCTCCTATAATTCACCCCTCCACTTT
>few|TRBJ1-2|.|TRBV6-5
CASSLTGHYGYTF
TGTGCCAGCAGTTTGACAGGTCACTATGGCTACACCTTC
>.|TRBJ1-4|.|TRBV7-9
CASSLLGGSANEKLFF
TGTGCCAGCAGCTTATTGGGGGGATCGGCTAATGAAAAACTGTTTTTT
>.|TRBJ2-1|TRBD2|TRBV4-1
CASSPSSGRYYNEQFF
TGCGCCAGCAGCCCCAGTAGCGGGAGGTATTACAATGAGCAGTTCTTC
>.|TRBJ1-2|.|TRBV4-3
CASSQDPGTHGYTF
TGCGCCAGCAGCCAAGATCCAGGGACACACGGCTACACCTTC
>.|TRBJ1-1|.|TRBV6-6
CASSYGAGRLNTEAFF
TGTGCCAGCAGTTACGGTGCGGGCAGACTGAACACTGAAGCTTTCTTT
>.|TRBJ2-2|.|TRBV15
CATSLRRGRAGELFF
TGTGCCACCAGCCTCAGGAGGGGGCGAGCCGGGGAGCTGTTTTTT
>.|TRBJ1-4|.|TRBV7-9
CASSLRGALEKLFF
TGTGCCAGCAGCTTACGGGGGGCGCTTGAAAAACTGTTTTTT
>once|TRBJ2-7|TRBD1|TRBV27
CASSAPGQGFYEQYF
TGTGCCAGCAGTGCACCGGGACAGGGATTCTACGAGCAGTACTTC
>.|TRBJ2-1|.|TRBV30
CAWSAQFGNNEQFF
TGTGCCTGGAGCGCCCAATTCGGGAACAATGAGCAGTTCTTC
>.|TRBJ1-4|.|TRBV27
CASSFSIHAEKLFF
TGTGCCAGCAGTTTTAGCATCCATGCCGAAAAACTGTTTTTT
>.|TRBJ1-5|.|TRBV2
CASSEERSPNQPQHF
TGTGCCAGCAGTGAAGAACGGAGCCCTAATCAGCCCCAGCATTTT
>.|TRBJ2-1|.|TRBV6-5
CASSYSKGMNEQFF
TGTGCCAGCAGTTACTCGAAGGGTATGAATGAGCAGTTCTTC
>.|TRBJ1-4|.|TRBV7-9
CASSLFDSNEKLFF
TGTGCCAGCAGCTTATTTGACAGTAATGAAAAACTGTTTTTT
>.|TRBJ2-7|TRBD1|TRBV4-1
CASSQERARGRDEQYF
TGCGCCAGCAGCCAAGAACGGGCCAGGGGGCGGGACGAGCAGTACTTC
>once|TRBJ2-3|.|TRBV7-2
CASSLIGDRESFTDTQYF
TGTGCCAGCAGCTTAATAGGGGACCGGGAAAGCTTCACAGATACGCAGTATTTT
>.|TRBJ2-7|TRBD2|TRBV7-6
CASSPPGDYSYEQYF
TGTGCCAGCAGCCCCCCTGGGGACTACTCCTACGAGCAGTACTTC
>.|TRBJ1-1|.|TRBV6-6
CASSYFVPLGTEAFF
TGTGCCAGCAGTTACTTCGTCCCACTCGGCACTGAAGCTTTCTTT
>.|TRBJ2-7|.|TRBV7-8
CASSVSYEQYF
TGTGCCAGCAGTGTCTCCTACGAGCAGTACTTC
>.|TRBJ2-4|TRBD1|TRBV11-2
CASSLEAGGSKNIQYF
TGTGCCAGCAGCTTAGAGGCAGGGGGCTCCAAAAACATTCAGTACTTC
>.|TRBJ1-6|.|TRBV7-6
CASSLKGSGHSPLHF
TGTGCCAGCAGCTTAAAGGGGTCAGGCCATTCACCCCTCCACTTT
>once|TRBJ1-2|.|TRBV7-9
CASSLGAGGNYRFGYTF
TGTGCCAGCAGCTTAGGGGCCGGGGGGAACTATCGATTTGGCTACACCTTC
>.|TRBJ2-1|TRBD2|TRBV27
CASSRTSGNYNEQFF
TGTGCCAGCAGTAGGACTAGCGGGAACTACAATGAGCAGTTCTTC
>once|TRBJ2-3|.|TRBV27
CASSLLAAEGADTQYF
TGTGCCAGCAGTTTACTGGCTGCGGAAGGGGCAGATACGCAGTATTTT
>.|TRBJ1-2|.|TRBV11-2
CASSSMGVNYGYTF
TGTGCCAGCAGCTCAATGGGGGTTAACTATGGCTACACCTTC
>.|TRBJ2-7|TRBD2|TRBV5-4
CASSLVASGRRGYEQYF
TGTGCCAGCAGCTTGGTGGCTAGCGGGAGAAGGGGCTACGAGCAGTACTTC
>.|TRBJ2-5|.|TRBV25-1
CASSLGQETQYF
TGTGCCAGCAGTCTGGGTCAAGAGACCCAGTACTTC
>.|TRBJ1-1|.|TRBV14
CASSQVYGVAEAFF
TGTGCCAGCAGCCAGGTCTACGGGGTCGCTGAAGCTTTCTTT
>.|TRBJ2-3|TRBD1|TRBV6-5
CASSSVGQGPDTQYF
TGTGCCAGCAGTTCCGTCGGACAGGGCCCAGATACGCAGTATTTT
>.|TRBJ1-5|.|TRBV19
CASSIVVPRRANDQPQHF
TGTGCCAGTAGTATAGTCGTCCCCCGGCGGGCCAACGATCAGCCCCAGCATTTT
>.|TRBJ2-5|.|TRBV4-1
CASSQVRGEGEETQYF
TGCGCCAGCAGCCAAGTTCGGGGGGAGGGGGAAGAGACCCAGTACTTC
>.|TRBJ2-1|TRBD2|TRBV4-3
CASSRLSGVSYNEQFF
TGCGCCAGCAGCCGCCTTAGCGGGGTGTCCTACAATGAGCAGTTCTTC
>once|TRBJ1-1|TRBD1|TRBV7-9
CASSEGQMNTEAFF
TGTGCCAGCAGCGAGGGACAGATGAACACTGAAGCTTTCTTT
>.|TRBJ2-2|.|TRBV30
CAWSAVRLEVAGELFF
TGTGCCTGGAGTGCCGTGAGACTAGAAGTGGCCGGGGAGCTGTTTTTT
>.|TRBJ1-5|TRBD1|TRBV6-6
CASRTGESNQPQHF
TGTGCCAGCAGAACAGGGGAAAGCAATCAGCCCCAGCATTTT
>once|TRBJ1-5|.|TRBV30
CAWSVGVGAQPQHF
TGTGCCTGGAGTGTAGGGGTGGGCGCTCAGCCCCAGCATTTT
>.|TRBJ1-1|.|TRBV6-6
CASSSEGEGTEAFF
TGTGCCAGCAGTTCGGAGGGGGAGGGCACTGAAGCTTTCTTT
>.|TRBJ2-3|TRBD1|TRBV5-6
CASSEGTGPSTDTQYF
TGTGCCAGCAGCGAAGGGACAGGGCCGAGCACAGATACGCAGTATTTT
>.|TRBJ2-7|.|TRBV4-3
CASSQDGQPEQYF
TGCGCCAGCAGCCAAGATGGACAGCCCGAGCAGTACTTC
>.|TRBJ1-6|TRBD1|TRBV7-3
CASSLRGQGSSPLHF
TGTGCCAGCAGCTTAAGGGGACAGGGGTCTTCACCCCTCCACTTT
>.|TRBJ2-7|.|TRBV15
CATSEYHGAPYEQYF
TGTGCCACCAGCGAATACCATGGGGCGCCCTACGAGCAGTACTTC